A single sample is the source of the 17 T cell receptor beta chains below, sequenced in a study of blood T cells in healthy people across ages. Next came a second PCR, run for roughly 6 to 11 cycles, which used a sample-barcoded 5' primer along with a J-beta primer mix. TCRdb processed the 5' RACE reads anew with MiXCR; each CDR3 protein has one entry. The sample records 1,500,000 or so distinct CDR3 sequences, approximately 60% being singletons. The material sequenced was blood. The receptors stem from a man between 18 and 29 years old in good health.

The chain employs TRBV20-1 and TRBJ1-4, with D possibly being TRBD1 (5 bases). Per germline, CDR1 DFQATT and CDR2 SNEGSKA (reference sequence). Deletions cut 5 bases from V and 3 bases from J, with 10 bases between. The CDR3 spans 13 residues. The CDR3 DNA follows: TGCAGTGCTCGGGACCGATCTAATGAAAAACTGTTTTTT. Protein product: CSARDRSNEKLFF.

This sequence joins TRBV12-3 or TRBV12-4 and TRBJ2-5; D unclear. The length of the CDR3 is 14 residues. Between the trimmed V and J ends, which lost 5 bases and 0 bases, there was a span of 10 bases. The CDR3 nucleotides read TGTGCCAGCAGTGTCACAGATTACCAAGAGACCCAGTACTTC. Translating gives CASSVTDYQETQYF.

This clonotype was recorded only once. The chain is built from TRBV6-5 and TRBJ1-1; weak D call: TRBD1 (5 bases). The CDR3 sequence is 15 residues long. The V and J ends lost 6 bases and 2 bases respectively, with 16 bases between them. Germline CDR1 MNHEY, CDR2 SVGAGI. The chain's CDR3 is CASSLGPPLNTEAFF. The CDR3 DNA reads TGTGCCAGCAGCTTGGGACCTCCGCTTAACACTGAAGCTTTCTTT.

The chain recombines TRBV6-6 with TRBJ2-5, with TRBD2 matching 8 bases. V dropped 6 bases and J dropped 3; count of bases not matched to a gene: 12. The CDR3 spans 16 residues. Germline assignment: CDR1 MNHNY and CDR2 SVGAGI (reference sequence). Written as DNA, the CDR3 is TGTGCCAGCAGATCTAGCGGGCCAACATTAGAAGAGACCCAGTACTTC. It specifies CASRSSGPTLEETQYF.

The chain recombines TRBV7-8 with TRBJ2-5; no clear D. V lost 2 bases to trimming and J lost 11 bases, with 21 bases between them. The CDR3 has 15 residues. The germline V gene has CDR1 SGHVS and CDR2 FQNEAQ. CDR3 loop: CASSLMGGPYNEQYF. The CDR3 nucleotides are TGTGCCAGCAGCTTAATGGGCGGACCCTACAATGAGCAGTACTTC.

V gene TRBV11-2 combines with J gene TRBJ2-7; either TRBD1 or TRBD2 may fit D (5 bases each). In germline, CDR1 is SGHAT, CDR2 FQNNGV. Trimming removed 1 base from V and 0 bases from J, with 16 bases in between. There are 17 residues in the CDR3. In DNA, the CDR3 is TGTGCCAGCAGCTTAGGGGTTGGATGGGGGAGCTCCTACGAGCAGTACTTC. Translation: CASSLGVGWGSSYEQYF.

The CDR3 loop is CASTRQGLRDGYTF. For the CDR3, the DNA is TGTGCCAGCACCCGACAGGGGCTGCGAGATGGCTACACCTTC. J is TRBJ1-2 and V is TRBV6-6; 8 bases align to TRBD1. V gave up 7 bases and J gave up 6 bases; unmatched junction bases: 10. Per germline, CDR1 MNHNY and CDR2 SVGAGI (reference sequence). The CDR3 consists of 14 residues.

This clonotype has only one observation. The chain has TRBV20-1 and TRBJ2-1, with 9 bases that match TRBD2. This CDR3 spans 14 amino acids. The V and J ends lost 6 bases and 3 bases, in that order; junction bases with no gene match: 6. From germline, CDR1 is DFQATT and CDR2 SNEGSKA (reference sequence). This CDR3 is CSASTAGGYNEQFF. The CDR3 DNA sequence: TGCAGTGCCTCAACAGCGGGGGGCTACAATGAGCAGTTCTTC.

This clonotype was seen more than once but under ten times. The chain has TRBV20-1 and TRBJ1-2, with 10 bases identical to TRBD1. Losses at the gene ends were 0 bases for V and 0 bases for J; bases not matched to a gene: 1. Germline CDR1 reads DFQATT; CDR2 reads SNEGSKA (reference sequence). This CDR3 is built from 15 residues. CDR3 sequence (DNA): TGCAGTGCTAGAGATGGACAGGGGGCTAACTATGGCTACACCTTC. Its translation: CSARDGQGANYGYTF.

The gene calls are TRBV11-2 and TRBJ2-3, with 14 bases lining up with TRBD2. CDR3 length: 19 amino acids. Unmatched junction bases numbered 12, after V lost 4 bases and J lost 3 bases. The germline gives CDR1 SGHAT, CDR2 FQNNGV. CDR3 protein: CASSSGTSGGYVGTDTQYF. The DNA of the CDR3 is TGTGCCAGCAGCTCCGGGACTAGCGGGGGCTACGTTGGGACAGATACGCAGTATTTT.

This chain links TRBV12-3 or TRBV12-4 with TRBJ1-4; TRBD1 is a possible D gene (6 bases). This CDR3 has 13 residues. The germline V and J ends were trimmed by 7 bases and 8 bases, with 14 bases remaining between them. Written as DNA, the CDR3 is TGTGCCAGCACCCTCGGGGGCAGCGAAAAACTGTTTTTT. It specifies CASTLGGSEKLFF.

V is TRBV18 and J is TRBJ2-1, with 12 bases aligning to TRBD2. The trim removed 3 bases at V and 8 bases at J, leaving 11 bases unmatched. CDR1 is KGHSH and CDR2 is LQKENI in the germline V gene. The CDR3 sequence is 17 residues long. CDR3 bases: TGTGCCAGCTCACCGCAGACTAGCGGGAGTGCGGGCGATGAGCAGTTCTTC. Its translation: CASSPQTSGSAGDEQFF. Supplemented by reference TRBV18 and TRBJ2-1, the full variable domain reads NAGVMQNPRHLVRRRGQEARLRCSPMKGHSHVYWYRQLPEEGLKFMVYLQKENIIDESGMPKERFSAEFPKEGPSILRIQQVVRGDSAAYFCASSPQTSGSAGDEQFFGPGTRLTVL.

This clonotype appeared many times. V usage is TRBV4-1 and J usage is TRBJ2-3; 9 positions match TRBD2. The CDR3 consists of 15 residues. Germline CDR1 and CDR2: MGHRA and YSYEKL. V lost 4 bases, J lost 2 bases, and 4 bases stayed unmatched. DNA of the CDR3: TGCGCCAGCAGCCTTCTAGCGGGGACCACAGATACGCAGTATTTT. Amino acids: CASSLLAGTTDTQYF.

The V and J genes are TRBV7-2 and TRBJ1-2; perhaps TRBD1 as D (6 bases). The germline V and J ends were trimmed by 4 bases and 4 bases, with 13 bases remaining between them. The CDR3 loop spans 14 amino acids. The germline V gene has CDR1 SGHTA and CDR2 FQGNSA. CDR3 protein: CASSSRTDIYGYTF. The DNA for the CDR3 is TGTGCCAGCAGCTCACGGACAGATATCTATGGCTACACCTTC.

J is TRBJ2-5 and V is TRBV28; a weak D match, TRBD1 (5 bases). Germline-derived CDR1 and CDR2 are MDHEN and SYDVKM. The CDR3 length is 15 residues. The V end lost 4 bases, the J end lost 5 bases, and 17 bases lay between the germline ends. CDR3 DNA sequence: TGTGCCAGCAGTTCTTTGCCCTCAGGGTTGGAGACCCAGTACTTC. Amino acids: CASSSLPSGLETQYF.

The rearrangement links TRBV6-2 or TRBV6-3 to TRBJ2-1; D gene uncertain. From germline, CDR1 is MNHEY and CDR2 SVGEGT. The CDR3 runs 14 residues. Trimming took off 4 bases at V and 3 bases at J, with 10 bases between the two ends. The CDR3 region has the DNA TGTGCCAGCAGTTTCCCGGACCGCTACAATGAGCAGTTCTTC. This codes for CASSFPDRYNEQFF.

The CDR3 protein is CASSFDGNGYTF. The CDR3 region has the DNA TGTGCCAGCAGTTTCGATGGGAATGGCTACACCTTC. The chain couples TRBV27 to TRBJ1-2; D unresolved. Germline assignment: CDR1 MNHEY and CDR2 SMNVEV (reference sequence). This CDR3 contains 12 residues. V dropped 3 bases and J dropped 6 bases, with 8 bases sitting between them.